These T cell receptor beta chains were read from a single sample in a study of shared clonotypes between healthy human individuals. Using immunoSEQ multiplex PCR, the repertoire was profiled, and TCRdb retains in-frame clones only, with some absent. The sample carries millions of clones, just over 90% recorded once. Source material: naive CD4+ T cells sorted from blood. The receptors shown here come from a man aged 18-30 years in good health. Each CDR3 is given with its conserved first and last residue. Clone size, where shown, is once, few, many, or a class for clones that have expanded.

cdr3_aa: CATSREAGGDTEAFF; v_call: TRBV15; clone_size: .; cdr3_length: 15
cdr3_aa: CASSLRAGELFF; v_call: TRBV11-3; clone_size: .; cdr3_length: 12
cdr3_aa: CASSSSGTTNEKLFF; v_call: TRBV27; clone_size: .; cdr3_length: 15
cdr3_aa: CASSAWTASSYEQYF; v_call: TRBV5-1; clone_size: .; cdr3_length: 15
cdr3_aa: CASSPGTGRQPQHF; v_call: TRBV19; clone_size: .; cdr3_length: 14
cdr3_aa: CASSVGLAGGGETQYF; v_call: TRBV2; clone_size: few; cdr3_length: 16
cdr3_aa: CASTLPGGAGGNTIYF; v_call: TRBV28; clone_size: once; cdr3_length: 16
cdr3_aa: CASSSTGTDSPLHF; v_call: TRBV18; clone_size: few; cdr3_length: 14
cdr3_aa: CASEQIGGDTEAFF; v_call: TRBV10-3; clone_size: .; cdr3_length: 14
cdr3_aa: CASSFTDANEKLFF; v_call: TRBV11-2; clone_size: .; cdr3_length: 14
cdr3_aa: CSATQGSAPNYGYTF; v_call: TRBV29-1; clone_size: .; cdr3_length: 15
cdr3_aa: CATRDLTTGEQYF; v_call: TRBV21-1; clone_size: .; cdr3_length: 13